The clone carrying this T cell receptor (beta chain) was counted once. Its target is not known. At one of its ends the junction is not consistent with the germline gene, which may arise from a read error. The sample comes from a study of cytomegalovirus exposure and HLA in healthy donors. Whole-study context: Approximately 81% of 350 to 400 genotyped donors fell in the Caucasian-associated ancestry cluster. Study-level findings and limits: Among TCR beta chains, those listed as cytomegalovirus-associated numbered over 150. Many donors carried some public TCRs, although rarity characterized most TCR sequences.

The PCR ran on 60 Vbeta and 13 Jbeta primers. TCRdb's table, derived via immunoSEQ multiplex PCR, lists solely in-frame clones and lacks some. The sample records about 77,000 clones, more than 60% being singletons. This receptor was taken from a man aged 40-50 years in good health and CMV-seronegative. Sample: PBMCs.

The CDR3: CASSTRDSNKNSQYF. CDR3 nucleotides: TGTGCCAGCAGTACCCGGGACAGCAATAAAAACAGTCAGTACTTC. This chain connects TRBV27 to TRBJ2-4; 7 nucleotides align to TRBD1. Germline CDR1 is MNHEY and CDR2 is SMNVEV (reference sequence). This CDR3 is 15 amino acids long.